These 26 T cell receptor beta chains were sequenced from one sample in a study of T cell responses to AZD1222 COVID-19 vaccine. Generated by immunoSEQ multiplex PCR, the TCRdb table keeps only in-frame clones and is missing some. The profile shows around 120,000 clones, approximately 92% of them singletons. The specimen comprised peripheral blood, sampled on day 0 of AZD1222 vaccination. Receptor source: an adult in good health.

The rearrangement uses TRBV3-1 (or the pseudogene TRBV3-2) and TRBJ2-7; D gene uncertain. V lost 0 bases, J lost 4 bases, and 13 bases lay in between. Germline V CDR1 and CDR2: LGHDT, YNNKEL (reference sequence). CDR3 length: 15 amino acids. Here the CDR3 DNA reads TGTGCCAGCAGCCAAGAACGTGTGACAACTTACGAGCAGTACTTC. Its translation: CASSQERVTTYEQYF.

The sample holds a few counts of this clone. Other DNA sequences in the same sample also yield this CDR3. The V gene is TRBV10-3, the J gene TRBJ2-1; D is possibly TRBD1 or TRBD2 (6 bases each). Germline lookup yields CDR1 ENHRY and CDR2 SYGVKD. The germline V and J ends were trimmed by 3 bases and 9 bases, with 15 bases remaining between them. This CDR3 spans 14 amino acids. In nucleotides, the CDR3 is TGTGCCATCAGTGAAGGGCGAGGGGGGAGTGAGCAGTTCTTC. Its translation is CAISEGRGGSEQFF.

The chain combines TRBV5-1 with TRBJ2-1; a weak D match, TRBD2 (5 bases). The CDR3 runs 15 residues. Germline V gene sequence: CDR1 SGHRS, CDR2 YFSETQ. V lost 0 bases, J lost 5 bases, and 12 bases lay in between. The CDR3 DNA follows: TGCGCCAGCAGCTTGGTGGCTAGCACGAACAATGAGCAGTTCTTC. This translates into CASSLVASTNNEQFF.

The chain is built from TRBV4-1 and TRBJ1-2, with a possible D match to TRBD1 (5 bases). The CDR3 runs 14 residues. Between the trimmed V and J ends, which lost 6 bases and 8 bases, there was a span of 19 bases. Looked up from germline, CDR1 is MGHRA and CDR2 is YSYEKL. This chain's CDR3 is CASSPTGDKLGYTF. As DNA, the CDR3 is TGCGCCAGCAGTCCTACAGGAGACAAGTTGGGCTACACCTTC.

The sample holds a few counts of this clone. This rearrangement joins TRBV28 to TRBJ1-1; D is possibly TRBD1 (5 bases). V shed 5 bases and J shed 8 bases, with 18 bases lying between them. CDR1 and CDR2 (germline): MDHEN, SYDVKM. The CDR3 covers 14 residues. CDR3 in amino acids: CASSGGGDASEAFF. The CDR3 DNA follows: TGTGCCAGCAGTGGGGGAGGCGATGCCTCAGAAGCTTTCTTT.

This rearrangement joins TRBV29-1 to TRBJ1-1; TRBD1 is a possible D gene (5 bases). The germline CDR1 and CDR2 sequences are SQVTM and ANQGSEA. With 5 bases removed from V and 4 bases from J, the gap between germline ends came to 14 bases. The CDR3 sequence is 13 residues long. The CDR3, as DNA: TGCAGCGTTATGACTATTGGGGGCACTGAAGCTTTCTTT. Residues: CSVMTIGGTEAFF.

DNA of the CDR3: TGTGCCAGCAGTCGACAGGGCCCTTCCTACGAGCAGTACTTC. Translation gives CASSRQGPSYEQYF. The chain has TRBV2 and TRBJ2-7; 7 positions agree with TRBD1. The CDR3 is 14 amino acids. The germline V gene encodes CDR1 SNHLY and CDR2 FYNNEI. V lost 5 bases to trimming and J lost 1 base; unmatched junction nucleotides: 5.

The count of this clone is one. J is TRBJ1-2 and V is TRBV9; TRBD1 agrees at 10 bases. Germline CDR1 and CDR2: SGDLS and YYNGEE. The CDR3 extends over 15 amino acids. J gave up 7 bases and V 4 bases, and 10 bases lay outside the gene matches. CDR3 sequence (DNA): TGTGCCAGCAGCTCTCGGACAGGGGGGTTTCGTGGCTACACCTTC. Translating it yields CASSSRTGGFRGYTF.

The rearrangement uses TRBV5-1 and TRBJ2-5, with 9 bases fitting TRBD1. The J segment lost 1 base and the V segment lost 4 bases, leaving 5 bases of the junction unmatched. The CDR3 covers 15 residues. CDR1 is SGHRS and CDR2 is YFSETQ in the germline V gene. The CDR3 loop is CASSVQGAPQETQYF. DNA for the CDR3: TGCGCCAGCAGCGTACAGGGGGCGCCCCAAGAGACCCAGTACTTC.

The rearrangement uses TRBV5-1 and TRBJ2-7, with 7 positions matching TRBD1. CDR3 length equals 15 residues. From germline, CDR1 is SGHRS and CDR2 YFSETQ. Losses at the gene ends were 4 bases for V and 5 bases for J; bases not matched to a gene: 12. In nucleotides, the CDR3 is TGCGCCAGCAGCACATTACCGGGACAGATGAACGAGCAGTACTTC. Its protein product is CASSTLPGQMNEQYF.

The V gene is TRBV5-1, the J gene TRBJ1-1; D may be TRBD1 (5 bases). CDR3 size: 15 residues. Germline CDR1 is SGHRS and CDR2 is YFSETQ. Trimming shortened V by 3 bases and J by 3 bases, and 15 bases separated the two germline ends. DNA of the CDR3: TGCGCCAGCAGCTGGGAGTCAGGGAGGGACACTGAAGCTTTCTTT. Protein product: CASSWESGRDTEAFF.

The chain has TRBV12-5 and TRBJ1-2; D is unresolved. Germline lookup yields CDR1 LGHNT and CDR2 FRNRAP. Trimming removed 0 bases from V and 6 bases from J, with 8 bases in between. The CDR3 extends over 13 amino acids. The CDR3 protein is CASGLVESDGYTF. Here the CDR3 DNA reads TGTGCTAGTGGTTTGGTAGAGTCAGATGGCTACACCTTC.

The rearrangement joins TRBV10-2 to TRBJ1-2, with a weak D call TRBD1 (6 bases). The ends were cut back, 5 bases at V and 0 bases at J, with 16 bases in the middle. The V gene's germline CDR1 is WSHSY and CDR2 SAAADI. There are 16 residues in the CDR3. This CDR3 is CASSLVGGRANYGYTF. The CDR3, as DNA: TGCGCCAGCAGTTTGGTAGGGGGAAGAGCTAACTATGGCTACACCTTC.

This chain links TRBV5-4 with TRBJ1-2, with a possible D match to TRBD1 (5 bases). The ends were cut back, 0 bases at V and 3 bases at J, with 15 bases in the middle. The germline V gene has CDR1 SGHNT and CDR2 YYREEE (reference sequence). The length of the CDR3 is 16 residues. CDR3 amino acids: CASSLAGTQTDYGYTF. In DNA form, the CDR3 reads TGTGCCAGCAGCTTGGCCGGGACGCAGACGGACTATGGCTACACCTTC.

This chain joins TRBV28 and TRBJ2-7; 7 bases map to TRBD1. J lost 3 bases, V lost 11 bases, and 13 bases had no gene match. Germline assignment: CDR1 MDHEN and CDR2 SYDVKM. CDR3 length equals 14 residues. In DNA form, the CDR3 reads TGTGCCCTTTCTCCCGGGACAGTAGGCTACGAGCAGTACTTC. Translating gives CALSPGTVGYEQYF. Together with reference TRBV28 and TRBJ2-7, the CDR3 gives the full variable domain: DVKVTQSSRYLVKRTGEKVFLECVQDMDHENMFWYRQDPGLGLRLIYFSYDVKMKEKGDIPEGYSVSREKKERFSLILESASTNQTSMYLCALSPGTVGYEQYFGPGTRLTVT.

The V and J genes are TRBV28 and TRBJ1-2, with D uncertain. Germline-derived CDR1 and CDR2 are MDHEN and SYDVKM. This CDR3 is 14 amino acids long. Trimming removed 6 bases at V and 4 bases at J, with 15 bases between. CDR3 protein: CASSAIYHSYGYTF. CDR3 DNA sequence: TGTGCCAGCAGCGCCATCTACCACAGCTATGGCTACACCTTC.

V is TRBV5-4 and J is TRBJ1-2, with a tentative D call TRBD1 (6 bases). The CDR3 totals 14 residues. With 4 bases removed from V and 8 bases from J, the gap between germline ends came to 18 bases. CDR1 and CDR2 (germline): SGHNT, YYREEE (reference sequence). The CDR3 DNA sequence: TGTGCCAGCAGCCCTCCCGGGGGCGCAGGAGGCTACACCTTC. Amino acids: CASSPPGGAGGYTF. Drawing the rest from reference TRBV5-4 and TRBJ1-2, the complete variable domain is ETGVTQSPTHLIKTRGQQVTLRCSSQSGHNTVSWYQQALGQGPQFIFQYYREEENGRGNFPPRFSGLQFPNYSSELNVNALELDDSALYLCASSPPGGAGGYTFGSGTRLTVV.

The chain joins TRBV7-9 to TRBJ1-1, with D unresolved. The V gene lost 4 bases and the J gene lost 3 bases, with 15 bases spanning the gap. This CDR3 is 15 amino acids long. The germline CDR1 and CDR2 sequences are SEHNR and FQNEAQ (reference sequence). CDR3: CASSSRVGRDTEAFF. The DNA for the CDR3 is TGTGCCAGCAGCTCTAGGGTAGGGAGGGACACTGAAGCTTTCTTT.

This clone was seen a single time. V usage is TRBV7-9 and J usage is TRBJ1-5; TRBD1 aligns across 7 bases. This CDR3 contains 18 residues. The trim removed 3 bases at V and 6 bases at J, leaving 17 bases unmatched. CDR1 is SEHNR and CDR2 is FQNEAQ in the germline V gene (reference sequence). The CDR3 DNA sequence: TGTGCCAGCAGCTTCGGTCAGACAGGGTCGTTGCGGGGTCAGCCCCAGCATTTT. It is translated as CASSFGQTGSLRGQPQHF. The complete variable domain, with remaining parts taken from reference TRBV7-9 and TRBJ1-5, reads DTGVSQNPRHKITKRGQNVTFRCDPISEHNRLYWYRQTLGQGPEFLTYFQNEAQLEKSRLLSDRFSAERPKGSFSTLEIQRTEQGDSAMYLCASSFGQTGSLRGQPQHFGDGTRLSIL.

This rearrangement joins TRBV3-1 (or the pseudogene TRBV3-2) to TRBJ1-1; D gene unclear. CDR3 length: 13 residues. Trimming took 2 bases from V and 0 from J, leaving 4 bases between them. Germline assignment: CDR1 LGHDT and CDR2 YNNKEL (reference sequence). Here the CDR3 reads CASSQSLNTEAFF. CDR3 DNA sequence: TGTGCCAGCAGCCAAAGTCTGAACACTGAAGCTTTCTTT.

The chain carries TRBV6-5 and TRBJ1-5; D gene ambiguous. This CDR3 is 14 amino acids long. Trimming stripped 0 bases from V and 4 bases from J, with 7 bases between. Germline assignment: CDR1 MNHEY and CDR2 SVGAGI. This CDR3 reads CASSYSTENQPQHF. The CDR3 DNA is TGTGCCAGCAGTTACTCGACTGAGAATCAGCCCCAGCATTTT.

The CDR3 sequence is CASSLEIGQHNQPQHF. CDR3 sequence (DNA): TGTGCCAGCAGCTTAGAAATAGGACAGCACAATCAGCCCCAGCATTTT. The V gene is TRBV7-2, the J gene TRBJ1-5; weak D call: TRBD1 (6 bases). This CDR3 is 16 amino acids long. The V end lost 1 base, the J end lost 3 bases, and 13 bases lay between the germline ends. Germline lookup yields CDR1 SGHTA and CDR2 FQGNSA. Supplemented by reference TRBV7-2 and TRBJ1-5, the full variable domain reads GAGVSQSPSNKVTEKGKDVELRCDPISGHTALYWYRQSLGQGLEFLIYFQGNSAPDKSGLPSDRFSAERTGGSVSTLTIQRTQQEDSAVYLCASSLEIGQHNQPQHFGDGTRLSIL.

This chain links TRBV11-2 with TRBJ2-5, with D perhaps being TRBD1 or TRBD2 (5 bases each). The CDR3 length is 14 residues. With 0 bases removed from V and 5 bases from J, the gap between germline ends came to 10 bases. Germline V CDR1 and CDR2: SGHAT, FQNNGV. The CDR3 DNA sequence: TGTGCCAGCAGCTTAGAAAGGGGAGCGGAGACCCAGTACTTC. It encodes CASSLERGAETQYF.

V usage is TRBV27 and J usage is TRBJ1-5; 9 bases align to TRBD1. CDR3 length: 14 amino acids. The V gene's germline CDR1 is MNHEY and CDR2 SMNVEV (reference sequence). J lost 3 bases, V lost 6 bases, and 3 bases had no gene match. Written as DNA, the CDR3 is TGTGCCAGCAGGCGGACAGGGGACAATCAGCCCCAGCATTTT. Amino acid sequence: CASRRTGDNQPQHF.

The V call is TRBV6-2 or TRBV6-3, the J call TRBJ1-1; weak D call: TRBD1 (6 bases). In germline, CDR1 is MNHEY, CDR2 SVGEGT. The CDR3 is 16 residues long. Trimming shortened V by 0 bases and J by 2 bases, and 13 bases separated the two germline ends. CDR3 sequence reads: CASSYSWGQTNTEAFF. In DNA, the CDR3 is TGTGCCAGCAGTTACTCCTGGGGGCAGACAAACACTGAAGCTTTCTTT.

The rearrangement links TRBV7-9 to TRBJ1-1, with D possibly being TRBD1 (5 bases). The germline gives CDR1 SEHNR, CDR2 FQNEAQ (reference sequence). CDR3 length: 13 residues. The ends were cut back, 5 bases at V and 6 bases at J, with 13 bases in the middle. As DNA, the CDR3 is TGTGCCAGCAGCCGCGGGGGAGCGGCTGAAGCTTTCTTT. Translation gives CASSRGGAAEAFF.